Below are 19 T cell receptor beta chains sequenced from a single sample in a study of T-cell memory formation after mild COVID-19. TCRdb re-analysed the 5' RACE reads in MiXCR, keeping a single row per CDR3 protein. The sample carries 200,000 to 250,000 distinct CDR3 sequences, 15% recorded once. The sample consisted of PBMCs or a T cell subset sorted from them (not recorded which). Every receptor here comes from an adult woman who had mild COVID-19 (a few samples of this study predate the infection). Cell type and time point are not known.

There are many counts of this clonotype. The chain joins TRBV29-1 to TRBJ2-5; 12 bases agree with TRBD2. V shed 5 bases and J 1 base; nucleotides not matched to a gene: 5. The CDR3 has 15 residues. The germline CDR1 and CDR2 sequences are SQVTM and ANQGSEA. The CDR3 region has the DNA TGCAGCGTTAACCTACTAGCGGGGGGCCAAGAGACCCAGTACTTC. This translates into CSVNLLAGGQETQYF.

This clonotype was picked up a small number of times. The rearrangement links TRBV7-8 to TRBJ2-2, with D uncertain. This CDR3 has 14 residues. Per germline, CDR1 SGHVS and CDR2 FQNEAQ. The V and J ends lost 2 bases and 6 bases respectively, with 10 bases between them. CDR3 residues: CASSLSVPAGELFF. The CDR3 nucleotides read TGTGCCAGCAGCTTAAGCGTCCCGGCCGGGGAGCTGTTTTTT.

This clonotype showed up just a few times. The rearrangement uses TRBV24-1 and TRBJ1-2, with D uncertain. Germline CDR1 and CDR2: KGHDR and SFDVKD. Trimming shortened V by 2 bases and J by 9 bases, and 12 bases separated the two germline ends. The CDR3 runs to 13 residues. The CDR3 here is CATSDSTEPSYTF. The CDR3 bases are TGTGCCACCAGTGATTCGACGGAGCCCAGCTACACCTTC.

This clonotype was observed a few times. The CDR3 spells CASSERGGAFREQYF. The CDR3 DNA reads as TGTGCCAGCAGTGAAAGGGGGGGGGCCTTTCGCGAGCAGTACTTC. The V and J genes are TRBV25-1 and TRBJ2-7; a possible D gene is TRBD2 (7 bases). The V gene lost 2 bases and the J gene lost 6 bases, with 17 bases spanning the gap. This CDR3 region has 15 residues. The germline V gene encodes CDR1 MGHDK and CDR2 SYGVNS.

This clonotype turned up a few times. The CDR3 DNA sequence: TGTGCCACCAGTGATTCCGCAGGTACCTACAATGAGCAGTTCTTC. Its protein is CATSDSAGTYNEQFF. The V call is TRBV24-1, the J call TRBJ2-1; D is ambiguous. CDR3 length: 15 amino acids. Trimming cost V 2 bases and J 2 bases, with 9 bases left between them. Germline CDR1 KGHDR, CDR2 SFDVKD.

There are a few counts of this clonotype. The rearrangement uses TRBV5-1 and TRBJ2-5, with 7 positions matching TRBD2. V dropped 4 bases and J dropped 7; count of bases not matched to a gene: 13. This CDR3 has 15 residues. Germline lookup yields CDR1 SGHRS and CDR2 YFSETQ. The CDR3 nucleotides read TGCGCCAGCAGCCGTTCTGTAGCGGGTCAGGGGACCCAGTACTTC. As protein: CASSRSVAGQGTQYF. The complete variable domain, with remaining parts taken from reference TRBV5-1 and TRBJ2-5, reads KAGVTQTPRYLIKTRGQQVTLSCSPISGHRSVSWYQQTPGQGLQFLFEYFSETQRNKGNFPGRFSGRQFSNSRSEMNVSTLELGDSALYLCASSRSVAGQGTQYFGPGTRLLVL.

The table lists this clonotype with many counts. The V gene is TRBV9, the J gene TRBJ1-1; unclear D gene. From germline, CDR1 is SGDLS and CDR2 YYNGEE. This CDR3 has 15 amino acids. V dropped 3 bases and J dropped 1 base, with 13 bases sitting between them. The CDR3 protein is CASSALQRANTEAFF. The CDR3 bases are TGTGCCAGCAGCGCCCTTCAAAGGGCGAACACTGAAGCTTTCTTT.

There are a few counts of this clonotype. In nucleotides, the CDR3 is TGTGCCAGCAGTTTAGAGCTAAGCACTGAAGCTTTCTTT. Amino acid sequence: CASSLELSTEAFF. The rearrangement uses TRBV12-3 or TRBV12-4 and TRBJ1-1, with D unclear. With 1 base removed from V and 4 bases from J, the gap between germline ends came to 7 bases. The CDR3 is made up of 13 amino acids.

This chain joins TRBV18 and TRBJ1-1; 8 bases are shared with TRBD1. The CDR3 length is 16 residues. Trimming removed 6 bases from V and 1 base from J; junction bases left unmatched: 10. Germline CDR1 KGHSH, CDR2 LQKENI. This CDR3 reads CASSLPGQAKNTEAFF. The CDR3 DNA sequence: TGTGCCAGCTCGCTACCGGGACAGGCGAAGAACACTGAAGCTTTCTTT.

The J gene is TRBJ2-3, the V gene TRBV12-3 or TRBV12-4, with 7 bases fitting TRBD1. The V segment lost 6 bases and the J segment 0 bases; nucleotides outside the gene matches: 3. The CDR3 has 14 amino acids. The CDR3 nucleotides read TGTGCCAGCAGGACAGGGATCAGCACAGATACGCAGTATTTT. This gives the protein CASRTGISTDTQYF.

The chain is built from TRBV2 and TRBJ2-3; D ambiguous. CDR1 is SNHLY, CDR2 FYNNEI, per germline. V was cut by 1 base and J by 3 bases, with 5 bases left in between. CDR3 length: 13 amino acids. The CDR3 protein is CASSEVGTDTQYF. The CDR3 bases are TGTGCCAGCAGTGAAGTGGGGACAGATACGCAGTATTTT.

The chain uses TRBV5-1 and TRBJ1-3; D possibly corresponds to TRBD1 (5 bases). The length of the CDR3 is 17 residues. CDR1 and CDR2 from the germline V gene are SGHRS and YFSETQ. Trimming removed 5 bases at V and 0 bases at J, with 18 bases between. Here the CDR3 reads CASRDIGLDFSGNTIYF. For the CDR3, the DNA is TGCGCCAGCAGGGACATCGGTCTCGACTTCTCTGGAAACACCATATATTTT.

V usage is TRBV12-3 or TRBV12-4 and J usage is TRBJ1-1; D ambiguous. The CDR3 consists of 14 residues. The ends were cut back, 4 bases at V and 5 bases at J, with 14 bases in the middle. The CDR3 spells CASSSPGGGTEAFF. The CDR3 nucleotides read TGTGCCAGCAGTTCCCCGGGAGGAGGGACTGAAGCTTTCTTT.

This clonotype has only one observation. V usage is TRBV7-9 and J usage is TRBJ1-1; possibly TRBD1 for D (6 bases). The CDR3 totals 15 residues. Trimming pared 0 bases from V and 0 bases from J, leaving 8 bases between. Germline CDR1 is SEHNR and CDR2 is FQNEAQ (reference sequence). CDR3 nucleotides: TGTGCCAGCAGCTTAGCGAACAGGGTGAACACTGAAGCTTTCTTT. Translated, it gives CASSLANRVNTEAFF.

The rearrangement links TRBV4-2 to TRBJ1-2, with D perhaps matching TRBD1 (6 bases). The germline V gene has CDR1 LGHNA and CDR2 YNFKEQ. Trimming cost V 0 bases and J 4 bases, with 9 bases left between them. The CDR3 runs to 14 residues. The CDR3 is CASSQEGGGYGYTF. The CDR3 nucleotides read TGTGCCAGCAGCCAAGAGGGGGGCGGCTATGGCTACACCTTC.

In its sample, this clonotype was seen a few times. The genes are TRBV7-9 and TRBJ2-2; 8 bases are shared with TRBD2. The CDR3 has 14 residues. Germline V CDR1 and CDR2: SEHNR, FQNEAQ (reference sequence). With 5 bases clipped from V and 6 bases from J, the junction kept 5 bases outside the gene matches. The CDR3 loop reads CASSRSGSAGELFF. The CDR3 DNA reads as TGTGCCAGCAGCAGGAGCGGGAGCGCCGGGGAGCTGTTTTTT. Full variable domain (rest looked up from reference TRBV7-9 and TRBJ2-2): DTGVSQNPRHKITKRGQNVTFRCDPISEHNRLYWYRQTLGQGPEFLTYFQNEAQLEKSRLLSDRFSAERPKGSFSTLEIQRTEQGDSAMYLCASSRSGSAGELFFGEGSRLTVL.

This clonotype has just a few counts. The chain is built from TRBV12-3 or TRBV12-4 and TRBJ2-1, with 10 bases that match TRBD2. The length of the CDR3 is 16 residues. The junction had 6 bases not matched to a gene; V was cut back by 1 base and J by 6 bases. As DNA, the CDR3 is TGTGCCAGCAGTTTAGATACCCTAGCGGGAGTCAATGAGCAGTTCTTC. Amino acids: CASSLDTLAGVNEQFF.

A few counts support this clonotype. The chain links TRBV7-9 to TRBJ1-5, with 7 bases fitting TRBD1. V shed 3 bases and J 2 bases; nucleotides not matched to a gene: 1. This CDR3 comprises 14 residues. Germline CDR1 and CDR2: SEHNR and FQNEAQ (reference sequence). For the CDR3, the DNA is TGTGCCAGCAGCTTGGGACAGCGCAATCAGCCCCAGCATTTT. This gives the protein CASSLGQRNQPQHF.

This clonotype was recorded once. This chain uses TRBV12-3 or TRBV12-4 with TRBJ1-1; no reliable D call. V was pared by 2 bases and J by 3 bases, with 7 bases between. The CDR3 is made up of 13 amino acids. The CDR3 here is CASSLLSDTEAFF. In DNA, the CDR3 is TGTGCCAGCAGTTTACTCTCGGACACTGAAGCTTTCTTT.